The rows below give T cell receptor beta chains drawn from one sample of a study of CD8 T cells in ankylosing spondylitis. One entry per CDR3 protein, called by TCRdb with MiXCR from the 5' RACE reads. The sample includes approximately 88,000 distinct CDR3 sequences, 8.5% to 9% seen only once; the top ten take approximately 4.6%. The sequencing sample was made of blood, either unsorted or a sorted T cell fraction (not recorded which). These receptors came from a male donor with ankylosing spondylitis or in good health (not recorded which). Both conserved end residues are part of each CDR3. Each record gives: clone size, V gene, J gene, CDR3 length, D gene, CDR3 DNA, CDR3 protein. The D gene is left open where the match is weak. Size is omitted from some rows. Given values are once, few, many or a class for expanded clones.

many	TRBV13	TRBJ2-3	14	TRBD2	TGTGCCAGCAGCACTAGCGGGGTGAAAGATACGCAGTATTTT	CASSTSGVKDTQYF
many	TRBV7-6	TRBJ2-1	14	.	TGTGCCAGCAGCTTAACGCCGGCGGGTTATGAGCAGTTCTTC	CASSLTPAGYEQFF
many	TRBV5-1	TRBJ1-1	17	TRBD1	TGCGCCAGCAGCTCGCACGGGGTGGGACAGGCGAACACTGAAGCTTTCTTT	CASSSHGVGQANTEAFF
.	TRBV4-2	TRBJ1-5	14	.	TGTGCCAGCAGCCAAGAACGGGTGAATCAGTCCCAGCATTTT	CASSQERVNQSQHF
many	TRBV7-2	TRBJ1-2	14	.	TGTGCCAGCAGCCCAGGGACGGAAATCTATGGCTACACCTTC	CASSPGTEIYGYTF
.	TRBV7-8	TRBJ2-2	16	TRBD1	TGTGCCAGCAGCTCAGTAACAGGGGCGAACACCGGGAAGCTGTTTTTT	CASSSVTGANTGKLFF
many	TRBV9	TRBJ2-5	18	TRBD2	TGTGCCAGCAGCGCAAACCTCGGGACTAGCGGGAACCAAGAGACCCAGTACTTC	CASSANLGTSGNQETQYF
few	TRBV4-1	TRBJ2-2	17	.	TGCGCCAGCAGCCAAGAACCGGGACACTTGAACACCGGGGAGCTGTTTTTT	CASSQEPGHLNTGELFF
many	TRBV18	TRBJ1-4	16	TRBD1	TGTGCCAGCTCGCCCGGGACAGGAAGCGGGAATGAAAAACTGTTTTTT	CASSPGTGSGNEKLFF
many	TRBV11-2	TRBJ1-5	16	TRBD1	TGTGCCAGCAGCTTAGAAGGGTGGGACAGGGATCAGCCCCAGCATTTT	CASSLEGWDRDQPQHF
many	TRBV12-3/TRBV12-4	TRBJ2-7	15	TRBD1	TGTGCCAGCAGTCCCCCCCGACAGGGCTCCTACGAGCAGTACTTC	CASSPPRQGSYEQYF